These T cell receptor beta chains were read from a single sample in a study of STAT5B mutations in CD4+ large granular lymphocyte leukemia. Clones were read by immunoSEQ multiplex PCR, and TCRdb kept only the in-frame ones, dropping some. The sample contains approximately 35,000 clones, around 63% of which appear only once. The sample consisted of CD4+ T cells from blood buffy coats. These receptor sequences come from a human donor in good health. Each CDR3 is given with its conserved first and last residue. Each record gives: CDR3 DNA, CDR3 protein, CDR3 length, D gene, V gene, clone size, J gene. D genes are given only for firm matches. Expanded clones get a size class; other rows say once, few or many, or leave the size out.

TGCGCCAGCACCCCGGGACAGGGGATTGGCTACACCTTC CASTPGQGIGYTF 13 TRBD1 TRBV5-1 - TRBJ1-2
TGTGCCAGCAGCGTAACAGGGGTCCACACAGATACGCAGTATTTT CASSVTGVHTDTQYF 15 TRBD1 TRBV9 - TRBJ2-3
TGTGCCACTACGACACAGGGTTACGAGCAGTACTTC CATTTQGYEQYF 12 - TRBV6-6 - TRBJ2-7
TGTGCCAGCAGCGTAGGTGGACAGGGTAAGGATGGCTACACCTTC CASSVGGQGKDGYTF 15 TRBD1 TRBV9 - TRBJ1-2
TGTGCCAGTAGTAGCCGACTAGCGGGGGGATCGAACACCGGGGAGCTGTTTTTT CASSSRLAGGSNTGELFF 18 TRBD2 TRBV19 - TRBJ2-2
TGTGCCAGCAGCTCCCCAGGGACAGGCCACCAAGAGACCCAGTACTTC CASSSPGTGHQETQYF 16 TRBD1 TRBV28 - TRBJ2-5
TGTGCCAGTAGTATTCAGGGCCTCAGCAATCAGCCCCAGCATTTT CASSIQGLSNQPQHF 15 - TRBV19 - TRBJ1-5
TGTGCCAGCTCACCACCGAGGGGGAGGGGAAGCTATGGCTACACCTTC CASSPPRGRGSYGYTF 16 - TRBV18 - TRBJ1-2
TGTGCCAGCAGCTTAAACACGGGTTCAAATCAGCCCCAGCATTTT CASSLNTGSNQPQHF 15 - TRBV7-2 - TRBJ1-5
TGTGCCAGTAGTCCCTTAACGGGGGGAAACACTGAAGCTTTCTTT CASSPLTGGNTEAFF 15 - TRBV19 few TRBJ1-1
TGTGCCAGCAGCCCCCGGACAGTCTCCTACGAGCAGTACTTC CASSPRTVSYEQYF 14 - TRBV11-1 - TRBJ2-7
TGTGCCAGTAGTGCCACAGGGGTTGGCTCCTACGAGCAGTACTTC CASSATGVGSYEQYF 15 TRBD1 TRBV19 - TRBJ2-7
TGTGCCAGCAGTTCTACCGGGACAGGAGATGAAAAACTGTTTTTT CASSSTGTGDEKLFF 15 TRBD1 TRBV6-6 few TRBJ1-4
TGTGCCAGCAGGGGTTTGGGTGGCAAAAACATTCAGTACTTC CASRGLGGKNIQYF 14 - TRBV27 - TRBJ2-4
TGTGCCATCAGCGGGACAGGGGATCAGCCCCAGCATTTT CAISGTGDQPQHF 13 TRBD1 TRBV10-3 few TRBJ1-5
TGTGCCAGCAGCCCAGGGGCGGTTAATAGCAATCAGCCCCAGCATTTT CASSPGAVNSNQPQHF 16 - TRBV14 - TRBJ1-5
TGTGCCAGCAGGGCGACAGGGTGGAACACTGAAGCTTTCTTT CASRATGWNTEAFF 14 TRBD1 TRBV2 - TRBJ1-1
TGTGCCAGCAGCGTAGGAGGGACGGGACCCTACGAGCAGTACTTC CASSVGGTGPYEQYF 15 - TRBV9 - TRBJ2-7
TGTGCCAGCAGCTTAGGTCTAGCGGGGGGAAAAGGCACAGATACGCAGTATTTT CASSLGLAGGKGTDTQYF 18 TRBD2 TRBV7-2 - TRBJ2-3
TGTGCCAGCAACGAAGGTGCTGGTAATCAGCCCCAGCATTTT CASNEGAGNQPQHF 14 - TRBV9 - TRBJ1-5
TGTGCCAGCAGTGAAGCGGGCACCGGGGAGCTGTTTTTT CASSEAGTGELFF 13 - TRBV2 - TRBJ2-2
TGTGCCAGCAGCTTAGGCAGGGCCGGGGATGAGCAGTTCTTC CASSLGRAGDEQFF 14 - TRBV7-9 - TRBJ2-1
TGTGCCAGCAGTGCGGAGCGGGGGGGATACAATGAGCAGTTCTTC CASSAERGGYNEQFF 15 TRBD2 TRBV6-4 - TRBJ2-1
TGTGCCAGTCAGGGAAGGGGGTCCGGGGAGCTGTTTTTT CASQGRGSGELFF 13 - TRBV19 - TRBJ2-2
TGTGCCAGCAGCTTAGGGGGCCATCACAGCCCCACTGAAGCTTTCTTT CASSLGGHHSPTEAFF 16 - TRBV7-8 - TRBJ1-1
TGTGCCACCAGCAGAGTCCTAGCGGAGCGGCAGTTCTTC CATSRVLAERQFF 13 TRBD2 TRBV15 - TRBJ2-1
TGTGCCAGCAGCTTGGGGCAGCCGGGAAACACCATATATTTT CASSLGQPGNTIYF 14 - TRBV5-8 - TRBJ1-3
TGTGCCAGCACCGGGACTCGCAACGCCCGTGATACGCAGTATTTT CASTGTRNARDTQYF 15 - TRBV5-5 - TRBJ2-3
TGTGCCAGCAGCTTGGTAGGAGGGTCCCACTTCAATAGCACAGATACGCAGTATTTT CASSLVGGSHFNSTDTQYF 19 - TRBV5-4 once TRBJ2-3
TGTGCCAGCAGCCGATTGGGGGGGGGATACAATTCACCCCTCCACTTT CASSRLGGGYNSPLHF 16 - TRBV7-8 - TRBJ1-6
TGTGCCAGCTCGCGAACAGGGGAGTCACCCCTCCACTTT CASSRTGESPLHF 13 TRBD1 TRBV18 - TRBJ1-6
TGTGCCAGTAGTATCAGTAGGGGGGGCGAAAAACTGTTTTTT CASSISRGGEKLFF 14 - TRBV19 - TRBJ1-4
TGTGCCAGCAGCTCCCGGGGACAGGGGGCACCCGAGCAGTACTTC CASSSRGQGAPEQYF 15 TRBD1 TRBV7-2 - TRBJ2-7
TGTGCCAGCAGCCGGGGGGGGCCAAACAATGAGCAGTTCTTC CASSRGGPNNEQFF 14 TRBD2 TRBV7-2 - TRBJ2-1
TGTGCCAGCAGCGTTGGGACAGGGGTCTATGGCTACACCTTC CASSVGTGVYGYTF 14 TRBD1 TRBV9 - TRBJ1-2
TGCGCCAGCAGCTTGGCCGTGACGAACACTGAAGCTTTCTTT CASSLAVTNTEAFF 14 - TRBV5-1 few TRBJ1-1
TGTGCCAGCAGTGAAGGCAGGGGTACGTATGGCTACACCTTC CASSEGRGTYGYTF 14 - TRBV25-1 - TRBJ1-2
TGTGCCATCAAATACGACAGATTCAACACTGAAGCTTTCTTT CAIKYDRFNTEAFF 14 - TRBV10-3 - TRBJ1-1
TGTGCCAGCAGCTTAGCAGGGGGGGACGCTGAAGCTTTCTTT CASSLAGGDAEAFF 14 - TRBV7-9 - TRBJ1-1
TGCGCCAGCAGCCAAGATAGAGGGTTCGCTAATGAAAAACTGTTTTTT CASSQDRGFANEKLFF 16 - TRBV4-3 once TRBJ1-4
TGTGCCAGCAGCTTTTCCGGGAGCTCTGGAAACACCATATATTTT CASSFSGSSGNTIYF 15 - TRBV5-8 - TRBJ1-3
TGTGCCAGCAGCGGGACGGGGCTCAGCACAGATACGCAGTATTTT CASSGTGLSTDTQYF 15 - TRBV7-8 few TRBJ2-3
TGCGCCAGCAGCCAAGTAACGGTGAACACTGAAGCTTTCTTT CASSQVTVNTEAFF 14 - TRBV4-1 - TRBJ1-1
TGTGCCAGCAGCTTGGTAGGGACAGGGGGGGCAGATACGCAGTATTTT CASSLVGTGGADTQYF 16 TRBD1 TRBV5-5 - TRBJ2-3
TGTGCCAGTAGTATGGGTGCCGCAGGTAATACTGAAGCTTTCTTT CASSMGAAGNTEAFF 15 - TRBV19 - TRBJ1-1
TGTGCCAGCAGCTTAGAGCCTAACTATGGCTACACCTTC CASSLEPNYGYTF 13 - TRBV11-2 - TRBJ1-2
TGTGCCAGCTCACCCCCGCGGACAGTCAACACTGAAGCTTTCTTT CASSPPRTVNTEAFF 15 - TRBV18 - TRBJ1-1
TGTGCCAGCAGGCGGGGACAGGGAGAGACCCAGTACTTC CASRRGQGETQYF 13 TRBD1 TRBV7-2 - TRBJ2-5
TGTGCCAGCAGCTTAACCCATGGGCCGGACTACGAGCAGTACTTC CASSLTHGPDYEQYF 15 - TRBV11-2 - TRBJ2-7
TGTGCCAGTACGGAGCAGAGCTCCTATAATTCACCCCTCCACTTT CASTEQSSYNSPLHF 15 - TRBV19 few TRBJ1-6
TGTGCCAGCTCACCACCGATTGGGACAGGGGGCTTCAACGAGCAGTACTTC CASSPPIGTGGFNEQYF 17 TRBD1 TRBV18 few TRBJ2-7
TGTGCCAGTAGTATTTCGCAGGCAACTAATGAAAAACTGTTTTTT CASSISQATNEKLFF 15 - TRBV19 - TRBJ1-4
TGTGCCAGCAGCATAAGCGGGGGCCCTAACACCGGGGAGCTGTTTTTT CASSISGGPNTGELFF 16 TRBD2 TRBV14 - TRBJ2-2